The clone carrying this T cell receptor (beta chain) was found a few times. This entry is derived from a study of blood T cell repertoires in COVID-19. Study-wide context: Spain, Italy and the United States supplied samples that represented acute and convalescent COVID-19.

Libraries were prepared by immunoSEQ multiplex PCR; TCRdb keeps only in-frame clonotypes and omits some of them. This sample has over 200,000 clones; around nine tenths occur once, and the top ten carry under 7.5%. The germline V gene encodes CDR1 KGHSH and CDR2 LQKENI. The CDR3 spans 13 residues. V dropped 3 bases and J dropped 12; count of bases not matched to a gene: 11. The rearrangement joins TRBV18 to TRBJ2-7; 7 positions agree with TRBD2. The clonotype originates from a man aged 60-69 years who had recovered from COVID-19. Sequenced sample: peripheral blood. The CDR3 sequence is CASSPSERERGYF. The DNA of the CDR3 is TGTGCCAGCTCACCCTCGGAGCGGGAAAGAGGGTACTTC.